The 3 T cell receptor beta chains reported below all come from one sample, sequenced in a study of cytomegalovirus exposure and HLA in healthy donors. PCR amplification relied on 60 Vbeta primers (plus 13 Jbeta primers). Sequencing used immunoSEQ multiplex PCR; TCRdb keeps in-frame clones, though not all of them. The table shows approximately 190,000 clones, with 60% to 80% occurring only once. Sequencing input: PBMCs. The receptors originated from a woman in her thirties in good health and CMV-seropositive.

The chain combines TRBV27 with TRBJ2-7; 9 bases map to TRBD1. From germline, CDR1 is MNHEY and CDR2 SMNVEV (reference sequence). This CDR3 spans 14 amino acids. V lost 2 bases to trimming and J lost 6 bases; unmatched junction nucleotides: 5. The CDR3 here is CASSLGQGPLEQYF. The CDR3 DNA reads TGTGCCAGCAGTTTAGGACAGGGGCCCCTCGAGCAGTACTTC.

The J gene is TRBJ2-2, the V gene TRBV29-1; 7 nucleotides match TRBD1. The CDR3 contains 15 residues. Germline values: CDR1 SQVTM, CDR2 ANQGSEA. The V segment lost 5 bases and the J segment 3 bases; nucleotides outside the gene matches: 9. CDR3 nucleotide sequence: TGCAGCGTTTACTTACAGGGGTGGGACACCGGGGAGCTGTTTTTT. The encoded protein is CSVYLQGWDTGELFF.

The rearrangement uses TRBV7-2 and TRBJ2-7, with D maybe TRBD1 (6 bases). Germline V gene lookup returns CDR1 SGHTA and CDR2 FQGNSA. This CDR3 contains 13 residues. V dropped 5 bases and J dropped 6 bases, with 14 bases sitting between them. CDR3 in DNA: TGTGCCAGCAGCCTCCAGGCAGGGGTCGAGCAGTACTTC. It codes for CASSLQAGVEQYF. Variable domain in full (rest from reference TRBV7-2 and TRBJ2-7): GAGVSQSPSNKVTEKGKDVELRCDPISGHTALYWYRQSLGQGLEFLIYFQGNSAPDKSGLPSDRFSAERTGGSVSTLTIQRTQQEDSAVYLCASSLQAGVEQYFGPGTRLTVT.